This is a list of T cell receptor beta chains from one sample in a study of radiation and T cells in renal cell carcinoma. Method: immunoSEQ multiplex PCR; TCRdb's copy keeps in-frame clones and lacks some. The table includes about 130,000 clones, roughly 90% detected once. The sample consisted of blood, taken from a patient whose treatment included radiotherapy and nephrectomy. These receptor sequences come from a woman aged 45 to 65 with renal cell carcinoma. Each CDR3 is given with its conserved first and last residue. Not every row has a clone size; where given, it reads once, few, many or a size class.

TRBV5-4,-,TRBJ2-1,CASSPGRGGFYNEQFF
TRBV5-4,-,TRBJ2-2,CASSLGQGLNTGELFF
TRBV19,-,TRBJ2-7,CASSITSDTYEQYF
TRBV7-2,-,TRBJ1-4,CASSFAPGATNEKLFF
TRBV7-9,-,TRBJ2-4,CASSLGLAGDVAKNIQYF
TRBV5-4,-,TRBJ1-1,CASSFQMNTEAFF
TRBV2,once,TRBJ1-6,CASSLTGGRYNSPLHF
TRBV7-3,-,TRBJ1-1,CASSSVGGNTEAFF
TRBV11-2,few,TRBJ1-6,CASSLEGTGNSPLHF
TRBV14,once,TRBJ1-2,CASSPVTVRSTGYTF
TRBV4-1,few,TRBJ1-5,CASSQWDSNQPQHF
TRBV6-5,once,TRBJ2-3,CASSYLAGGHTDTQYF
TRBV11-3,-,TRBJ2-1,CASSIRDKKEQFF
TRBV6-1,-,TRBJ2-4,CASRVTSGVGGIQYF
TRBV6-5,-,TRBJ2-6,CASSYSGANVLTF
TRBV19,-,TRBJ2-3,CASSVILGDTDTQYF
TRBV29-1,-,TRBJ1-1,CSVEGGGGVNTEAFF
TRBV6-5,-,TRBJ1-6,CASSYQIMALNSPLHF
TRBV6-5,few,TRBJ1-6,CASSQYFNSPLHF
TRBV10-3,-,TRBJ1-5,CAISPTAHQPQHF
TRBV29-1,few,TRBJ1-1,CSVDRGANTEAFF
TRBV28,once,TRBJ1-2,CASSLGHYGYTF
TRBV11-2,once,TRBJ2-5,CASSPVETQYF
TRBV30,-,TRBJ2-5,CALGAGGIETQYF
TRBV11-2,once,TRBJ2-7,CASSSERDSREQYF
TRBV4-2,-,TRBJ1-1,CASSPRTGMNTEAFF
TRBV2,-,TRBJ1-4,CASSTPDRINEKLFF
TRBV5-4,-,TRBJ2-1,CASSLGGQGDEQFF
TRBV5-1,few,TRBJ1-6,CASSLVSVASPLHF
TRBV5-6,few,TRBJ2-5,CASSAQGPQETQYF
TRBV6-6,-,TRBJ2-2,CASRETGFRTGELFF
TRBV18,-,TRBJ1-6,CASSPTVGNNSPLHF
TRBV10-3,-,TRBJ2-3,CAHGEAIDTQYF
TRBV29-1,-,TRBJ2-5,CSVEDLDLQETQYF
TRBV7-2,-,TRBJ1-4,CASSLGPTTNEKLFF
TRBV13,once,TRBJ2-7,CASSPAHDSFYEQYF
TRBV7-2,-,TRBJ2-7,CASSPGTGASYEQYF
TRBV2,-,TRBJ1-1,CASIMTYMNTEAFF
TRBV6-5,-,TRBJ1-4,CASSRTGNTNEKLFF
TRBV7-8,once,TRBJ1-1,CASSARSVRPEAFF
TRBV19,-,TRBJ1-6,CASSSLLRGNNSPLHF
TRBV2,once,TRBJ1-5,CASSSPIIADYSNQPQHF
TRBV4-3,-,TRBJ1-2,CASSQDRTGWNYGYTF
TRBV15,-,TRBJ1-4,CATSSRGSTNEKLFF
TRBV5-1,-,TRBJ1-1,CASSSTGRVSTEAFF
TRBV18,few,TRBJ2-1,CASSPSRASYNEQFF
TRBV6-5,-,TRBJ1-5,CASTSTVGVQPQHF
TRBV30,-,TRBJ1-4,CAWSALEGEKLFF
TRBV5-8,once,TRBJ1-1,CASGNGGWGTEAFF